This T cell receptor (beta chain) appears in the sequencing data of a study of cytomegalovirus exposure and HLA in healthy donors. General study points: Being productive about 90% or about 30% of the time was typical of most TCR beta V segments in an earlier analysis. It was about 150 TCR beta chains that were listed as cytomegalovirus-associated.

PCR primers comprised 60 Vbeta and 13 Jbeta primers. Authors' processing steps: In a later analysis, the count reached some 83 million unique TCR beta chains, with 8.5 million to 14 million shared. The protocol was immunoSEQ multiplex PCR, while the TCRdb copy is restricted to in-frame clones and leaves out a portion. V and J calls and clone size are given by that table; D and trimming were obtained from the DNA. The sample holds more than 200,000 clones; 60% to 80% are singletons and the top ten take roughly 1.9%. With regard to this clone: Its cognate antigen is unknown.

Looked up from germline, CDR1 is SGHRS and CDR2 is YFSETQ. This CDR3 has 14 amino acids. With 4 bases clipped from V and 6 bases from J, the junction kept 6 bases outside the gene matches. Sequenced: PBMCs. The sequence came from a male donor in good health and CMV-seronegative. This chain uses TRBV5-1 with TRBJ2-1, with 8 bases fitting TRBD2. CDR3 sequence reads: CASSAGTSSNEQFF. The CDR3 DNA reads as TGCGCCAGCAGCGCCGGGACTAGTTCCAATGAGCAGTTCTTC.